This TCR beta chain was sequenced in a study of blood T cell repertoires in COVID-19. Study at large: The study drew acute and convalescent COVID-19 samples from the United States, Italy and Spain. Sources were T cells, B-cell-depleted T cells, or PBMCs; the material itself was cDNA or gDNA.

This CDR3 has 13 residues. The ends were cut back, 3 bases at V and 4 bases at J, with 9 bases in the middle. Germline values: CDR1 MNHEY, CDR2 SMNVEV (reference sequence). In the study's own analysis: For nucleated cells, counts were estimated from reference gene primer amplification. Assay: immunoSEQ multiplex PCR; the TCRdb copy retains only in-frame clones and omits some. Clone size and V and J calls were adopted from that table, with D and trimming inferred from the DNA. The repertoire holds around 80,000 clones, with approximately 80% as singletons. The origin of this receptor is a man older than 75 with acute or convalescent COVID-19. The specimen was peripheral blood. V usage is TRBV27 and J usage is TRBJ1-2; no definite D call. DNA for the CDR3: TGTGCCAGCAGTTTTAAAGCCACCTATGGCTACACCTTC. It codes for CASSFKATYGYTF.